This TCR beta chain is drawn from a study of blood T cell repertoires in COVID-19. On the study more broadly: Whether acute or convalescent, the COVID-19 samples came from the United States, Italy and Spain. In each case, the material was cDNA or gDNA derived from T cells, B-cell-depleted T cells, or PBMCs.

Original analysis: How many nucleated cells were present was estimated from reference gene primer amplification. Libraries were prepared by immunoSEQ multiplex PCR; TCRdb keeps only in-frame clonotypes and omits some of them. V and J calls and clone size are as listed in that table; D and trimming were resolved from the DNA. This sample yields 350,000 to 450,000 clones, of which roughly 90% are seen a single time; more than 1% belongs to the top ten. This clone occurred many times. The sample was peripheral blood. The TCR sequence derives from a man aged 35-49 years with acute or convalescent COVID-19.

The CDR3 DNA follows: TGTGCCAGCAGTGAAAGCGGGGGGGCCACAGATACGCAGTATTTT. This sequence encodes CASSESGGATDTQYF. This chain uses TRBV6-4 with TRBJ2-3, with 10 bases identical to TRBD2. This CDR3 comprises 15 residues. The V gene end was trimmed by 3 bases and the J gene end by 2 bases; junction bases not matched to a gene: 2. Per the germline V gene, CDR1 is MRHNA and CDR2 is SNTAGT.